This T cell receptor (beta chain) originates from a study of Graves' ophthalmopathy and Graves' hyperthyroidism. Study findings and constraints: Discrimination between ophthalmopathy and stable hyperthyroidism by a 13-signature model showed about 88% sensitivity and roughly 80% specificity.

V was shortened by 2 bases and J by 10 bases, with 12 bases between the two germline ends. There are 14 residues in the CDR3. The germline gives CDR1 MNHNS, CDR2 SASEGT. Certain patients were not enrolled. These were patients with other autoimmune diseases, uncontrolled infections, pregnancy or lactation. Clinical symptoms and serum thyroxine were used for diagnosis; TRAb, thyroid ultrasound and orbital computed tomography were also relied on. PBMCs came from 7.5 to 10 ml of fresh peripheral blood. The authors amplified TCR beta CDR3 regions, and they did so from RNA transcripts for repertoire sequencing. Second-round multiplex PCR followed a first-round RT-PCR using HTBI primers. TCRdb re-called the multiplex PCR reads with MiXCR, one entry per CDR3 protein. The repertoire includes approximately 460,000 distinct CDR3 sequences, approximately 15% of them detected once, and 9.8% sits in the top ten.

In this sample, this clonotype turned up many times. Its antigen remains unknown. The sequence was collected from a woman in her twenties or thirties with Graves' ophthalmopathy. The chain recombines TRBV6-1 with TRBJ1-6, with D possibly being TRBD1 (6 bases). The sample consisted of blood. CDR3 residues: CASSEWGLGSPLHF. The CDR3 nucleotides are TGTGCCAGCAGTGAATGGGGGCTGGGGTCACCCCTCCACTTT.